This TCR beta chain derives from a study of identical twins (dated by TCRdb to the mid-2010s). With regard to the full study: The study deep-sequenced TCR alpha and beta repertoires from monozygotic twins, unrelated adults of various ages and cord blood to test whether fetal clonotypes persist. Replicate twin experiments were performed at different times using different library preparation protocols to rule out contamination.

Library construction relied on 5' RACE. Sequenced using an Illumina HiSeq 2000. Template switching added a universal primer binding site, and the final cDNA carried a unique molecular identifier that allowed TCR cDNA molecules to be counted accurately. First-strand cDNA for TCR alpha and beta chains was synthesized from specific primers in the conserved constant-segment region. Each cDNA library was double barcoded, with a SMART-Mk sample barcode plus Illumina barcodes, to control for contamination. TruSeq adapter sequences, together with Illumina sample barcodes, were added in two successive PCR steps. TCR alpha and beta cDNA libraries were sequenced on the Illumina HiSeq platform with custom primers. In the authors' own workflow: Raw reads were processed with MiGEC to extract unique molecular identifiers, and MiXCR was used to determine CDR3 positions. For each individual, recombination models were inferred using an EM algorithm with the repgenHMM and IGoR tools. Shared clonotypes were analyzed with the tcR package in R, and sharing was normalized by the product of cloneset sizes. To study raw recombination free of thymic and clonal selection effects, out-of-frame nonproductive sequences were analyzed. In-frame beta chains were kept once TCRdb had trimmed the public reads at Q25 with fastp and called clones with MiXCR. Rows with one shared CDR3 protein collapse into an entry with the most common genes and DNA. V and J calls and clone size were set by TCRdb, not the authors. For this sample there are about 280,000 distinct CDR3 sequences; about 8.3% appear just once. The ten most abundant clones make up 2.1% of the sample.

For this clonotype: The target of this receptor is not known. Base qualities are not at hand, and no much larger clone is one base apart.

The junction carries 10 bases between V and J, which are trimmed by 4 bases and 1 base respectively. The CDR3 runs 14 residues from the cysteine to the phenylalanine. The only DNA kept is the CDR3, 42 bases in frame from the first base. The germline V gene yields SGHDN for CDR1 and FVKESK for CDR2. The study at large found these results: Conclusions relied on cross-sectional statistical analysis, since the same donors could not be followed over many years. Out-of-frame TCR alpha sequences shared between twins showed an excess of low generation-probability sequences compared with coincidental sharing between unrelated individuals. Fewer insertions were carried by abundant cord blood beta clonotypes; a weaker similar trend was observed in young adult naive repertoires, while no such trend was observed in memory repertoires. The excess sharing between twins in beta out-of-frame sequences was weaker because fewer shared sequences reduced the signal-to-noise ratio. Recombination models systematically underestimated out-of-frame TCR alpha sharing in monozygotic twins but agreed with sharing between unrelated individuals. Invariant T cells such as MAIT and iNKT could partly confound zero-insertion analyses, though diverse VJ usage argued against this for most clonotypes.

Every donor was a healthy Caucasian. Three pairs of female monozygotic twins, all aged 18 to 29 years, made up the twin cohort. Using Miltenyi CD45RO+ enrichment and human naive T-cell isolation kits, memory (CD45RO+) and naive T cells were isolated from PBMC. This sample was shared with a second study, whose subject was yellow fever vaccine responses in identical twins. As the second publication notes: The authors reported that the T cell response to vaccination in identical twins appeared partly convergent and partly personalized. Focusing on identical twins, the study followed the T cell clones that responded to the vaccine, and did so with precision.

This sequence originates from a woman younger than 30 in good health. The chain couples TRBV14 to TRBJ1-2; the D gene lacks a confident call. The source material was memory (CD45RO+) T cells sorted from blood. The cell subset or site label, read with the paper, signifies: CD45RO+ enriched T cells. CDR3 loop: CASSPPAVNYGYTF. The DNA sequence is as follows: TGTGCCAGCAGCCCCCCGGCGGTTAACTATGGCTACACCTTC.